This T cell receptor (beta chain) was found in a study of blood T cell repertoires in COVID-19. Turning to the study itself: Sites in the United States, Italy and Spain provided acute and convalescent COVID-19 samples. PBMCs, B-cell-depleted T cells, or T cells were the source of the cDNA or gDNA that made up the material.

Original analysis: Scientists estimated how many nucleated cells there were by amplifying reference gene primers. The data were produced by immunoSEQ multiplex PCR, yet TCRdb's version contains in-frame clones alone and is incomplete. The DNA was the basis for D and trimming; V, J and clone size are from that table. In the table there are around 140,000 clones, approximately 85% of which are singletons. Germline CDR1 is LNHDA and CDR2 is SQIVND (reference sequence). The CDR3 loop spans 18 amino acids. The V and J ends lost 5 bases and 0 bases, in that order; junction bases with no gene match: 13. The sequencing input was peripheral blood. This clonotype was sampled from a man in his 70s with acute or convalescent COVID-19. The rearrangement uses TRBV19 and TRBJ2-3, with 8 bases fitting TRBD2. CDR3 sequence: CASSGEAGGSHSTDTQYF. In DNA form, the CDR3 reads TGTGCCAGTAGTGGGGAGGCGGGGGGTTCTCATAGCACAGATACGCAGTATTTT.